This record concerns one TCR beta chain sequence. Its specificity is unknown. The study profiled TCR beta VDJ and CDR3 using genomic DNA as template. TCRdb reanalysed the reads using MiXCR and keeps one entry per CDR3 protein. The table records 260,000 or so distinct CDR3 sequences, approximately 80% of them present only once. These data are taken from a study of CD8+CD57+ T cells in acquired aplastic anemia. Study results and limitations: Almost 30 CD8+ CDR3 sequences occurred in both the patients and the controls. Patients and controls had CD8+ Simpson's diversity values that were not significantly distinct.

Germline V lookup: CDR1 SGHVS, CDR2 FQNEAQ. V dropped 5 bases and J dropped 13 bases, with 26 bases sitting between them. The CDR3 consists of 15 residues. Flow cytometry had shown expanded CD8+CD57+ cells in the patients chosen for sequencing. No patient had been given any therapy when blood was sampled. Sequencing was done on a sample of sorted CD4+, CD8+, or CD8+CD57+ T cells (not recorded which) from PBMCs. This TCR was sampled from a human donor with aplastic anemia. The V call is TRBV7-8, the J call TRBJ1-1; D remains ambiguous. CDR3 nucleotide sequence: TGTGCCAGCAGCAAAACCGGAGAGGCCGATACGCAGGATTTCTTT. Protein: CASSKTGEADTQDFF.